This record covers a single TCR beta chain. The target antigen is unknown. These data come from a study of T cell responses to AZD1222 COVID-19 vaccine. Whole-study results and caveats: Seropositive AZD1222 recipients at baseline numbered only five or six. Donors, mostly white British, included more females; clonal diversity was possibly underestimated.

Here immunoSEQ multiplex PCR was the method, and the copy in TCRdb shows in-frame clones only, minus some. In the table there are 150,000 or so clones, more than 75% of which are singletons. This CDR3 has 13 residues. The ends were cut back, 6 bases at V and 2 bases at J, with 10 bases in the middle. Germline V CDR1 and CDR2: ENHRY, SYGVKD. This chain uses TRBV10-3 with TRBJ1-1; no definite D call. The material sequenced was peripheral blood, taken on day 0 of AZD1222 vaccination. This TCR was recovered from an adult in good health. This chain's CDR3 is CAIRREANTEAFF. CDR3 coding DNA: TGTGCCATCAGAAGGGAAGCTAACACTGAAGCTTTCTTT.